A single sample gave rise to the 29 T cell receptor beta chains below, sequenced in a study of cytotoxic CD8 clonotypes in ibrutinib-treated CLL. Profiled with immunoSEQ multiplex PCR; TCRdb holds only in-frame clones, not every one. The sample records around 200,000 clones, roughly 73% being singletons. The starting material was PBMCs, obtained after 12 months of ibrutinib treatment. All receptors derive from a human donor with chronic lymphocytic leukemia.

The DNA of the CDR3 is TGTGCCAGCAGGCAAGCGATGGGTGTTGGAAACACCATATATTTT. It codes for CASRQAMGVGNTIYF. The chain joins TRBV27 to TRBJ1-3; D gene ambiguous. The CDR3 runs to 15 residues. Germline V CDR1 and CDR2: MNHEY, SMNVEV (reference sequence). The V gene lost 6 bases and the J gene lost 3 bases, with 15 bases spanning the gap.

V gene TRBV5-1 combines with J gene TRBJ2-5; weak D call: TRBD1 (6 bases). CDR1 is SGHRS and CDR2 is YFSETQ in the germline V gene. This CDR3 has 15 amino acids. The ends were cut back, 0 bases at V and 5 bases at J, with 14 bases in the middle. CDR3 in DNA: TGCGCCAGCAGCTTGGTAGGGGGTGTTTGGGAGACCCAGTACTTC. Protein sequence: CASSLVGGVWETQYF.

The V gene is TRBV4-2, the J gene TRBJ1-2, with a weak D call TRBD1 (5 bases). The CDR3 extends over 15 amino acids. Germline CDR1 LGHNA, CDR2 YNFKEQ. V lost 0 bases and J lost 4, with 12 bases in between. CDR3 DNA: TGTGCCAGCAGCCAAGACCGGGACCGAGGCTATGGCTACACCTTC. Its translation is CASSQDRDRGYGYTF.

This clone came up a few times. The chain links TRBV4-1 to TRBJ2-1; D not resolved. Deletions cut 3 bases from V and 0 bases from J, with 9 bases between. The CDR3 loop spans 15 amino acids. Germline lookup yields CDR1 MGHRA and CDR2 YSYEKL. In DNA form, the CDR3 reads TGCGCCAGCAGCCAGGAAGAGAGCTCCTACAATGAGCAGTTCTTC. It yields the protein CASSQEESSYNEQFF.

This clone came up a few times. The rearrangement joins TRBV10-2 to TRBJ1-2, with D unclear. The V gene lost 0 bases and the J gene lost 4 bases, with 9 bases spanning the gap. This CDR3 is 14 amino acids long. Germline V CDR1 and CDR2: WSHSY, SAAADI. CDR3 sequence (DNA): TGCGCCAGCAGTGAGTCTCCGCCACTCTATGGCTACACCTTC. Translation: CASSESPPLYGYTF.

The CDR3 sequence is CASRGGLEQYF. The DNA of the CDR3 is TGTGCCAGCAGGGGAGGTTTGGAGCAGTACTTC. V usage is TRBV7-2 and J usage is TRBJ2-7; maybe TRBD2 (6 bases). The CDR3 covers 11 residues. Germline-derived CDR1 and CDR2 are SGHTA and FQGNSA. The V end was cut by 6 bases, the J end by 7 bases, with 10 bases between.

This rearrangement joins TRBV5-4 to TRBJ1-2; D is undetermined. The CDR3 covers 15 residues. Germline loops: CDR1 SGHNT, CDR2 YYREEE (reference sequence). Trimming shortened V by 5 bases and J by 3 bases, and 17 bases separated the two germline ends. CDR3 protein: CASREQIGYDYGYTF. CDR3 coding DNA: TGTGCCAGCAGAGAGCAAATAGGGTATGACTATGGCTACACCTTC.

The V and J genes are TRBV18 and TRBJ2-7; 8 bases align to TRBD1. This CDR3 spans 13 amino acids. The V and J ends lost 6 bases and 3 bases, in that order; junction bases with no gene match: 4. Germline V CDR1 and CDR2: KGHSH, LQKENI. The CDR3 is CASSRQGLYEQYF. DNA of the CDR3: TGTGCCAGCTCCCGACAGGGGCTCTACGAGCAGTACTTC.

This chain connects TRBV5-1 to TRBJ2-1, with TRBD2 matching over 8 bases. The CDR3 is 15 amino acids. From germline, CDR1 is SGHRS and CDR2 YFSETQ. J was trimmed by 7 bases and V by 0 bases; bases with no gene match: 6. The CDR3: CASSLAPGGQNEQFF. In DNA, the CDR3 is TGCGCCAGCAGCTTGGCCCCGGGGGGGCAAAATGAGCAGTTCTTC.

The V gene is TRBV9, the J gene TRBJ2-7, with 8 bases matching TRBD1. Germline V gene data show CDR1 as SGDLS and CDR2 as YYNGEE. This CDR3 region has 14 residues. V gave up 0 bases and J gave up 6 bases; unmatched junction bases: 5. The CDR3 DNA is TGTGCCAGCAGCGTAGGGACAGGGAAGACCGAGCAGTACTTC. This encodes CASSVGTGKTEQYF.

The chain combines TRBV6-1 with TRBJ2-3, with a tentative D call TRBD1 (5 bases). V lost 7 bases and J lost 0, with 14 bases in between. The germline gives CDR1 MNHNS, CDR2 SASEGT. The length of the CDR3 is 15 residues. CDR3 bases: TGTGCCAGCAAGGATGGTCAGGGAAGCACAGATACGCAGTATTTT. Amino acid sequence: CASKDGQGSTDTQYF.

The genes are TRBV6-1 and TRBJ1-5, with 7 bases fitting TRBD1. Germline V CDR1 and CDR2: MNHNS, SASEGT. The CDR3 contains 14 residues. V lost 6 bases and J lost 6; bases outside the gene matches: 8. CDR3 protein: CASREQGRGQPQHF. The CDR3 bases are TGTGCCAGCAGGGAACAGGGGAGAGGTCAGCCCCAGCATTTT.

The CDR3 reads CASSFESGLDRGSEQYF. The CDR3 coding sequence is TGCGCCAGCAGCTTCGAATCGGGGTTGGACAGGGGTAGCGAGCAGTACTTC. The chain carries TRBV5-1 and TRBJ2-7; TRBD1 aligns across 9 bases. The CDR3 totals 17 residues. Germline trimming cut 2 bases from V and 6 bases from J; bases unmatched to any gene: 15. The germline CDR1 and CDR2 sequences are SGHRS and YFSETQ. The full variable domain, in which reference TRBV5-1 and TRBJ2-7 provide the parts outside the CDR3, is KAGVTQTPRYLIKTRGQQVTLSCSPISGHRSVSWYQQTPGQGLQFLFEYFSETQRNKGNFPGRFSGRQFSNSRSEMNVSTLELGDSALYLCASSFESGLDRGSEQYFGPGTRLTVT.

The rearrangement joins TRBV6-5 to TRBJ1-1; D remains unclear. Germline V gene lookup returns CDR1 MNHEY and CDR2 SVGAGI. CDR3 length equals 16 residues. V gave up 0 bases and J gave up 2 bases, with 13 bases separating them. The CDR3 is CASSYSVSQSNTEAFF. CDR3 bases: TGTGCCAGCAGTTACTCGGTAAGCCAGTCCAACACTGAAGCTTTCTTT.

The chain links TRBV27 to TRBJ2-3; D not resolved. Germline CDR1 is MNHEY and CDR2 is SMNVEV (reference sequence). The length of the CDR3 is 13 residues. Deletions cut 2 bases from V and 4 bases from J, with 7 bases between. CDR3 sequence reads: CASSLQLSDTQYF. CDR3 bases: TGTGCCAGCAGTTTACAACTTTCAGATACGCAGTATTTT.

In regard to this clone: At the DNA level, this CDR3 is encoded by other sequences in the same sample as well. The chain carries TRBV5-1 and TRBJ2-5; no definite D call. Germline CDR1 SGHRS, CDR2 YFSETQ. Trimming cost V 0 bases and J 4 bases, with 10 bases left between them. The CDR3 spans 14 residues. DNA of the CDR3: TGCGCCAGCAGCTTGGTTTCGGTAGCAGAGACCCAGTACTTC. Protein: CASSLVSVAETQYF.

A few counts support this clone. The CDR3 loop is CASSQVMGRQYF. In nucleotides, the CDR3 is TGTGCCAGCAGCCAAGTTATGGGCAGGCAGTACTTC. This chain connects TRBV14 to TRBJ2-7; D is uncertain. V was clipped by 1 base and J by 9 bases, with 10 bases between them. This CDR3 has 12 amino acids. Germline CDR1 is SGHDN and CDR2 is FVKESK.

The chain joins TRBV6-1 to TRBJ2-3; D gene uncertain. Germline V gene sequence: CDR1 MNHNS, CDR2 SASEGT. The CDR3 contains 12 residues. V lost 1 base to trimming and J lost 4 bases, with 3 bases between them. CDR3 sequence reads: CASSEESDTQYF. CDR3 bases: TGTGCCAGCAGTGAAGAATCAGATACGCAGTATTTT.

The chain uses TRBV7-9 and TRBJ2-6; D is unresolved. This CDR3 has 17 residues. CDR1 is SEHNR and CDR2 is FQNEAQ in the germline V gene (reference sequence). Trimming stripped 1 base from V and 0 bases from J, with 10 bases between. The CDR3: CASSLDRLNSGANVLTF. CDR3 DNA: TGTGCCAGCAGCTTAGACAGATTAAACTCTGGGGCCAACGTCCTGACTTTC.

The chain uses TRBV6-5 and TRBJ2-1; 8 bases align to TRBD2. Germline CDR1 and CDR2: MNHEY and SVGAGI. The CDR3 is made up of 15 amino acids. After removal of 0 bases from V and 7 bases from J, the junction contained 5 bases not matched to a gene. Here the CDR3 DNA reads TGTGCCAGCAGTTACTCAGGACTAGCTGGAAATGAGCAGTTCTTC. As protein: CASSYSGLAGNEQFF.

This clone has a handful of counts. The chain couples TRBV7-9 to TRBJ2-7, with 11 nucleotides matching TRBD1. This CDR3 spans 18 amino acids. In germline, CDR1 is SEHNR, CDR2 FQNEAQ (reference sequence). V gave up 2 bases and J gave up 5 bases; unmatched junction bases: 14. The CDR3 reads CASSLTGQGAGRSHEQYF. The DNA of the CDR3 is TGTGCCAGCAGCTTAACAGGACAGGGGGCGGGCCGTTCCCACGAGCAGTACTTC.

This clone has more than one count but fewer than ten. V usage is TRBV10-3 and J usage is TRBJ2-7; 7 bases match TRBD2. Trimming at V came to 4 bases and at J to 1 base, leaving 4 bases not matched to a gene. Germline CDR1 is ENHRY and CDR2 is SYGVKD. The CDR3 covers 14 residues. CDR3 in DNA: TGTGCCATCAGTGGAGAGGGAGGGTCCTACGAGCAGTACTTC. Protein sequence: CAISGEGGSYEQYF.

The chain uses TRBV6-5 and TRBJ1-1; D possibly corresponds to TRBD1 (6 bases). Germline V lookup: CDR1 MNHEY, CDR2 SVGAGI. The CDR3 spans 15 residues. Trimming removed 0 bases at V and 2 bases at J, with 10 bases between. CDR3 sequence: CASSYSRGVNTEAFF. CDR3 nucleotides: TGTGCCAGCAGTTACTCGAGGGGGGTAAACACTGAAGCTTTCTTT.

J is TRBJ1-6 and V is TRBV5-8; the match to TRBD1 covers 9 bases. This CDR3 contains 15 residues. The J segment lost 9 bases and the V segment lost 4 bases, leaving 8 bases of the junction unmatched. Germline V gene data show CDR1 as SGHTS and CDR2 as YDEGEE. The CDR3 DNA follows: TGTGCCAGCAGCATGGGACAGGGATACGGTTCACCCCTCCACTTT. It codes for CASSMGQGYGSPLHF.

The chain joins TRBV19 to TRBJ2-7; 7 bases line up with TRBD1. Germline trimming cut 9 bases from V and 6 bases from J; bases unmatched to any gene: 11. Germline V lookup: CDR1 LNHDA, CDR2 SQIVND (reference sequence). The CDR3 has 13 amino acids. The CDR3: CARPDRAPVEQYF. The CDR3 DNA is TGTGCCAGGCCCGACAGGGCACCCGTCGAGCAGTACTTC.

The chain is built from TRBV5-6 and TRBJ2-3; D possibly corresponds to TRBD1 (6 bases). Trimming stripped 4 bases from V and 2 bases from J, with 8 bases between. CDR1 is SGHDT, CDR2 YYEEEE, per germline. The CDR3 has 13 amino acids. The CDR3 DNA follows: TGTGCCAGCAGCCGACAGGACACAGATACGCAGTATTTT. It is translated as CASSRQDTDTQYF. The full variable domain, completed using reference TRBV5-6 and TRBJ2-3, is DAGVTQSPTHLIKTRGQQVTLRCSPKSGHDTVSWYQQALGQGPQFIFQYYEEEERQRGNFPDRFSGHQFPNYSSELNVNALLLGDSALYLCASSRQDTDTQYFGPGTRLTVL.

The V and J genes are TRBV15 and TRBJ2-7, with TRBD1 matching 9 bases. This CDR3 contains 16 residues. CDR1 and CDR2 (germline): LNHNV, YYDKDF (reference sequence). Unmatched junction bases numbered 9, after V lost 3 bases and J lost 3 bases. The CDR3, as DNA: TGTGCCACCAGCAGCGCGCGGGGGACAGGGAACTACGAGCAGTACTTC. It codes for CATSSARGTGNYEQYF.

The rearrangement links TRBV27 to TRBJ2-5; perhaps TRBD1 as D (5 bases). Germline V gives CDR1 MNHEY, CDR2 SMNVEV (reference sequence). V lost 3 bases and J 4 bases, leaving 9 bases between the germline ends. CDR3 size: 13 residues. The CDR3 here is CASSFWGGETQYF. In nucleotides, the CDR3 is TGTGCCAGCAGTTTTTGGGGCGGAGAGACCCAGTACTTC.

This rearrangement joins TRBV7-9 to TRBJ2-1; 12 bases are shared with TRBD2. V gave up 3 bases and J gave up 8 bases; unmatched junction bases: 5. The germline gives CDR1 SEHNR, CDR2 FQNEAQ (reference sequence). The CDR3 is 15 residues long. This chain's CDR3 is CASSFATSGRYEQFF. CDR3 sequence (DNA): TGTGCCAGCAGCTTTGCGACTAGCGGGAGATATGAGCAGTTCTTC. Full variable domain (rest looked up from reference TRBV7-9 and TRBJ2-1): DTGVSQNPRHKITKRGQNVTFRCDPISEHNRLYWYRQTLGQGPEFLTYFQNEAQLEKSRLLSDRFSAERPKGSFSTLEIQRTEQGDSAMYLCASSFATSGRYEQFFGPGTRLTVL.